This T cell receptor (beta chain) derives from a study of T-cell reconstitution after alpha-beta-depleted transplantation in children. Preparation of the TCRbeta library was carried out with unique molecular identifiers. TCRdb redid the calling of the PCR reads with MiXCR, one entry per CDR3 protein. The sample holds hundreds of thousands of distinct CDR3 sequences, approximately 10% seen once. This clonotype was observed at least ten times. The CDR3 has 13 amino acids. Trimming left V 6 bases short and J 1 base short, with 9 bases between. Looked up from germline, CDR1 is WSHSY and CDR2 is SAAADI. This receptor was obtained from a human donor who donated a stem cell graft to a child with acute lymphoblastic leukemia. The rearrangement joins TRBV10-2 to TRBJ1-1; the D gene is possibly TRBD1 (5 bases). The starting material was PBMCs from the stem cell graft donor, obtained from the stem cell graft. CDR3 in amino acids: CASSEDRNTEAFF. The CDR3 DNA sequence: TGCGCCAGCAGCGAAGACAGGAACACTGAAGCTTTCTTT.